These T cell receptor beta chains were read from a single sample in a study of T cells in Graves' hyperthyroidism and ophthalmopathy. TCRdb reprocessed the multiplex PCR reads via MiXCR and lists one record per CDR3 protein. The sample has more than 500,000 distinct CDR3 sequences, approximately 16% seen once. The specimen sequenced was blood. The receptors come from a woman in her twenties or thirties with Graves' ophthalmopathy. Each CDR3 is given with its conserved first and last residue. D genes are given only for firm matches. Some rows mark clone size as missing; the rest say once, few, many or name a class of expanded clone.

D gene | J gene | clone size | V gene | CDR3 protein | CDR3 DNA
TRBD1 | TRBJ1-1 | NA | TRBV7-3 | CASSSGQVPAEAFF | TGTGCCAGCAGCTCCGGACAGGTCCCCGCTGAAGCTTTCTTT
TRBD1 | TRBJ1-5 | NA | TRBV6-1 | CASGQGVSQPQHF | TGTGCCAGCGGACAGGGGGTTAGTCAGCCCCAGCATTTT
TRBD2 | TRBJ2-3 | NA | TRBV7-9 | CASSFTSWTSGVTQYF | TGTGCCAGCAGCTTTACCTCATGGACTAGCGGGGTTACGCAGTATTTT
NA | TRBJ2-1 | NA | TRBV7-3 | CASSMGEGGGKFF | TGTGCCAGCAGCATGGGGGAGGGAGGGGGAAAGTTCTTC
NA | TRBJ1-1 | NA | TRBV10-3 | CAISEVRGTEAFF | TGTGCCATCAGTGAAGTAAGGGGCACTGAAGCTTTCTTT
NA | TRBJ2-5 | many | TRBV7-2 | CASSLEGQPYETQYF | TGTGCCAGCAGCTTAGAAGGGCAGCCCTATGAGACCCAGTACTTC
TRBD2 | TRBJ2-1 | NA | TRBV20-1 | CSASREVPYNEQFF | TGCAGTGCTTCCCGGGAGGTCCCCTACAATGAGCAGTTCTTC
NA | TRBJ2-7 | NA | TRBV4-1 | CASSQEGLSSYEQYF | TGCGCCAGCAGCCAAGAAGGTCTAAGCTCCTACGAGCAGTACTTC
NA | TRBJ2-7 | many | TRBV13 | CASRQEHSYEQYF | TGTGCCAGCAGACAGGAGCACTCCTACGAGCAGTACTTC
NA | TRBJ2-5 | few | TRBV5-6 | CASSEGAGTQYF | TGTGCCAGCAGCGAGGGAGCGGGGACCCAGTACTTC
NA | TRBJ2-3 | many | TRBV7-2 | CASSNPQMQYF | TGTGCCAGCAGCAACCCCCAAATGCAGTATTTT
TRBD1 | TRBJ2-1 | many | TRBV7-6 | CASSLEPTGAYYNEQFF | TGTGCCAGCAGCTTAGAACCGACAGGGGCCTACTACAATGAGCAGTTCTTC
TRBD2 | TRBJ2-2 | many | TRBV6-2/TRBV6-3 | CASSLAGRNTGELFF | TGTGCCAGCAGCCTAGCGGGAAGGAACACCGGGGAGCTGTTTTTT
NA | TRBJ2-1 | NA | TRBV6-2/TRBV6-3 | CASINGDEQFF | TGTGCCAGCATCAACGGGGATGAGCAGTTCTTC
TRBD2 | TRBJ2-5 | few | TRBV6-1 | CASGSGRAETQYF | TGTGCCAGCGGGAGCGGGAGGGCGGAGACCCAGTACTTC
NA | TRBJ1-4 | many | TRBV6-1 | CASRRGQNEKLFF | TGTGCCAGCAGACGCGGACAGAATGAAAAACTGTTTTTT
TRBD2 | TRBJ2-3 | NA | TRBV2 | CASRTSGSADTQYF | TGTGCCAGCAGAACTAGCGGGAGCGCAGATACGCAGTATTTT
NA | TRBJ1-2 | many | TRBV3-1 | CASSRVGPYGYTF | TGTGCCAGCAGCCGAGTGGGGCCCTATGGCTACACCTTC
NA | TRBJ2-1 | many | TRBV3-1 | CASSQAFDPYNEQFF | TGTGCCAGCAGCCAAGCATTTGACCCCTACAATGAGCAGTTCTTC
TRBD2 | TRBJ2-7 | NA | TRBV12-3/TRBV12-4 | CASSPHSHGLAYEQYF | TGTGCCAGCAGTCCTCACTCTCACGGACTAGCCTACGAGCAGTACTTC
NA | TRBJ1-1 | many | TRBV18 | CASSSSSGYTEAFF | TGTGCCAGCTCATCCTCCTCAGGGTACACTGAAGCTTTCTTT
NA | TRBJ1-5 | few | TRBV19 | CASSMIKGSRNQPQHF | TGTGCCAGTAGTATGATAAAGGGGTCACGCAATCAGCCCCAGCATTTT
TRBD1 | TRBJ2-5 | many | TRBV29-1 | CSVEGQYQETQYF | TGCAGCGTTGAGGGACAGTACCAAGAGACCCAGTACTTC